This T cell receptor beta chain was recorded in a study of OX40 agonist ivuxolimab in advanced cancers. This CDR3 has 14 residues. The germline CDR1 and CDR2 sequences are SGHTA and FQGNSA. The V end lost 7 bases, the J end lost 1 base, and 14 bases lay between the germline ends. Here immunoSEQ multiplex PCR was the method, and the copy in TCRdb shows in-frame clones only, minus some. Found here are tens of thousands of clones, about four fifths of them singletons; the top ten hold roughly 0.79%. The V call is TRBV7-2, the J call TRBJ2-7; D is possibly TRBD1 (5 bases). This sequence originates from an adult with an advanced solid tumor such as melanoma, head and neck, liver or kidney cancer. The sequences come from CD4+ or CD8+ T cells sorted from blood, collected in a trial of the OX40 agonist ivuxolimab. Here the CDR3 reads CASTRVPGSYEQYF. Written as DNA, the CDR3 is TGTGCCAGCACCAGGGTCCCGGGTTCCTACGAGCAGTACTTC.